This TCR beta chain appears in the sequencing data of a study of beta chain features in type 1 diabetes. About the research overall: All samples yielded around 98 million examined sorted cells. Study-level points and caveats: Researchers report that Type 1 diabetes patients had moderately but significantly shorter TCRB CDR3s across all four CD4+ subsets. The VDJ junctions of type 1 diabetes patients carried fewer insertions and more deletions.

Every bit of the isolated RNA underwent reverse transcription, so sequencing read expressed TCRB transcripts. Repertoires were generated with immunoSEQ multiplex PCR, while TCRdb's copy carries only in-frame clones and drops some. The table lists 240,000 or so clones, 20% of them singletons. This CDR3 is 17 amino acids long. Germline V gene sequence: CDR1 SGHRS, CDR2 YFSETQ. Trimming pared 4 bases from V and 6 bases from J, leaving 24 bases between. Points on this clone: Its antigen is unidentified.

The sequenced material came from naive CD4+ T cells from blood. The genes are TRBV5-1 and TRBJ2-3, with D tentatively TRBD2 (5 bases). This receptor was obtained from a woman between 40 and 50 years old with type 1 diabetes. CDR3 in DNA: TGCGCCAGCAGCCCACTGACTAACCCAGGAGGTTTCGATACGCAGTATTTT. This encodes CASSPLTNPGGFDTQYF.